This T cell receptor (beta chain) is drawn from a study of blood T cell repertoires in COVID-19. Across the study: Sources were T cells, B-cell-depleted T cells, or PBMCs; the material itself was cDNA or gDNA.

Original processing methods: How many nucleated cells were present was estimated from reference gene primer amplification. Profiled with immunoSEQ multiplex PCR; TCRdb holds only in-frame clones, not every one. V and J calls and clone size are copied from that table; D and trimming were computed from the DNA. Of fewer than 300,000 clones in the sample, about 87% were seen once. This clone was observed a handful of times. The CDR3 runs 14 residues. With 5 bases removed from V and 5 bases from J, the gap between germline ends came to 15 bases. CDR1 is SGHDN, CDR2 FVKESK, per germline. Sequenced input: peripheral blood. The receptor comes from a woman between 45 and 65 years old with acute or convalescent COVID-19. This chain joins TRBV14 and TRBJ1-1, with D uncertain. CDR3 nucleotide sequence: TGTGCCAGCAGCTTGCGGCCCCTGGCAACTGAAGCTTTCTTT. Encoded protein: CASSLRPLATEAFF.